The source of this TCR beta chain is a study of T cell responses to AZD1222 COVID-19 vaccine. Overall study results and limits: Dominant at 160-218 and 743-854, vaccine-associated CD4 TCRs also spanned spike. Reports say nearly half of spike-specific TCRs go after unmutated variant regions. Donor demographics were predominantly white British with a female majority; clonal diversity may be underestimated.

This CDR3 is built from 14 residues. V was pared by 0 bases and J by 4 bases, with 6 bases between. Germline V gene lookup returns CDR1 MNHEY and CDR2 SVGAGI. For this clone: What it recognizes is unknown.

Second-dose intervals near 4 or 12 weeks were combined. The data were produced by immunoSEQ multiplex PCR, yet TCRdb's version contains in-frame clones alone and is incomplete. This table has around 170,000 clones, around nine tenths appearing once. The rearrangement uses TRBV6-5 and TRBJ2-2, with a tentative D call TRBD2 (5 bases). Sequencing was performed on peripheral blood, taken 28 days after the second AZD1222 dose. The TCR originated in an adult who received the AZD1222 COVID-19 vaccine. The CDR3 spells CASSYSRGTGELFF. DNA for the CDR3: TGTGCCAGCAGTTACTCCCGGGGCACCGGGGAGCTGTTTTTT.